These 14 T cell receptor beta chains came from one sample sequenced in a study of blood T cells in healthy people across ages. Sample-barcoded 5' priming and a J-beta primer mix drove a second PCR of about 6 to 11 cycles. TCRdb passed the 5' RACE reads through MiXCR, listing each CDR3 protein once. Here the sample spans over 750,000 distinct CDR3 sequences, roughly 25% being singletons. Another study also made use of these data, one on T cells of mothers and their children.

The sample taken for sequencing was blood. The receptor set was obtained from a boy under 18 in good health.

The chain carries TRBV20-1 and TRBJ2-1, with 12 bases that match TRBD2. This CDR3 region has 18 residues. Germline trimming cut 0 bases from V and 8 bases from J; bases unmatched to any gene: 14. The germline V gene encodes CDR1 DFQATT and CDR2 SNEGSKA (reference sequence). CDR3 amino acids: CSARDRLAGGPLRDEQFF. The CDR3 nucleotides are TGCAGTGCTAGAGATCGGCTAGCGGGAGGGCCCCTTAGGGATGAGCAGTTCTTC.

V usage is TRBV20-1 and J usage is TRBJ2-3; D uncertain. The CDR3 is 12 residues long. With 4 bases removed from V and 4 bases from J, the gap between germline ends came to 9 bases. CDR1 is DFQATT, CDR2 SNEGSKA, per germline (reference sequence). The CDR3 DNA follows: TGCAGTGCTAACGTGAGGTCAGATACGCAGTATTTT. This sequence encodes CSANVRSDTQYF.

CDR3 residues: CSVDHLAEAKETQYF. The CDR3 DNA reads TGCAGCGTTGATCATCTAGCGGAGGCAAAAGAGACCCAGTACTTC. The chain carries TRBV29-1 and TRBJ2-5, with 7 bases aligning to TRBD2. This CDR3 spans 15 amino acids. CDR1 and CDR2 from the germline V gene are SQVTM and ANQGSEA. The V gene end was trimmed by 3 bases and the J gene end by 3 bases; junction bases not matched to a gene: 10.

The chain's CDR3 is CSVLLTPGELFF. The CDR3 coding sequence is TGCAGCGTTCTCCTGACCCCCGGGGAGCTGTTTTTT. This chain links TRBV29-1 with TRBJ2-2; D call uncertain. Trimming left V 5 bases short and J 6 bases short, with 10 bases between. CDR3 size: 12 residues. The germline V gene has CDR1 SQVTM and CDR2 ANQGSEA.

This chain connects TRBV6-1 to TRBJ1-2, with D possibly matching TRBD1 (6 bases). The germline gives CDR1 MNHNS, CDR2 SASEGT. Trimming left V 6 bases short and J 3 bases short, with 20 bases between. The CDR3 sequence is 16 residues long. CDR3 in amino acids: CASRGAGQTRDYGYTF. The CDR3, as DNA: TGTGCCAGCAGAGGAGCCGGACAGACCAGGGACTATGGCTACACCTTC.

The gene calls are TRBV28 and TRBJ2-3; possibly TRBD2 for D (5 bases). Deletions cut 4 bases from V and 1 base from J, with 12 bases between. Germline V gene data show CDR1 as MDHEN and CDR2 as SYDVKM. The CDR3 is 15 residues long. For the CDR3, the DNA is TGTGCCAGCAGTTCCTCAGGAGCGGGCACAGATACGCAGTATTTT. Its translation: CASSSSGAGTDTQYF.

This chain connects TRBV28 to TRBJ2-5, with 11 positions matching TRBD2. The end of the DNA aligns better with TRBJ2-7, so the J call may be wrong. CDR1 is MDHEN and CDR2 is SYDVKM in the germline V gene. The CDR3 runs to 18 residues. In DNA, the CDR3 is TGTGCCAGCAGTTTCCCACCCGGGACTAGCGGATACTCCTACGAGCAGTACTTC. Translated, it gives CASSFPPGTSGYSYEQYF.

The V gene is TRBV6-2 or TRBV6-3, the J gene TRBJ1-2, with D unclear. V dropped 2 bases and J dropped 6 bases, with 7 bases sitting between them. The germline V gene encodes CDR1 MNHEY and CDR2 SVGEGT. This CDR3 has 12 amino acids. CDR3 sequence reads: CASSYDGDGYTF. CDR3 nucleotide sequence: TGTGCCAGCAGTTACGACGGGGATGGCTACACCTTC.

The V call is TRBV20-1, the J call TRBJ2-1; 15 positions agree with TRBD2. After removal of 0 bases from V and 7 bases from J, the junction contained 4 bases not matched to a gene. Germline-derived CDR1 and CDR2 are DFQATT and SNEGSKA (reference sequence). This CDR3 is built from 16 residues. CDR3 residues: CSARDPGTSGGNEQFF. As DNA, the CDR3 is TGCAGTGCTAGAGACCCAGGGACTAGCGGGGGGAATGAGCAGTTCTTC.

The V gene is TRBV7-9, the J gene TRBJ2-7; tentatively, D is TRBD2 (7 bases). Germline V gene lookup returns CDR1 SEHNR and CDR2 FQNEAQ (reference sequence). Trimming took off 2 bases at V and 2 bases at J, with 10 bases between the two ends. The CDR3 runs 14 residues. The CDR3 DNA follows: TGTGCCAGCAGCTTAAGGGAGGGGGCCTACGAGCAGTACTTC. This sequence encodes CASSLREGAYEQYF.

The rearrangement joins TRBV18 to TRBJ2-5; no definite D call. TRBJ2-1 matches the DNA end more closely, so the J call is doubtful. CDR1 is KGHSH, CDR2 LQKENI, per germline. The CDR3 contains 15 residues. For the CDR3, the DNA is TGTGCCAGCTCCCCATGGAGCAGTAGTAGGAATGAGCAGTTCTTC. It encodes CASSPWSSSRNEQFF.

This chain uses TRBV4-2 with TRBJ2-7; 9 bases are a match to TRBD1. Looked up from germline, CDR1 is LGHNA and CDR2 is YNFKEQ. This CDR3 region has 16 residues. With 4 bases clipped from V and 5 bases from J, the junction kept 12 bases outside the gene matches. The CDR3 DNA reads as TGTGCCAGCAGCCGTGTGGGGGGACAGGGTACAAACGAGCAGTACTTC. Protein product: CASSRVGGQGTNEQYF.

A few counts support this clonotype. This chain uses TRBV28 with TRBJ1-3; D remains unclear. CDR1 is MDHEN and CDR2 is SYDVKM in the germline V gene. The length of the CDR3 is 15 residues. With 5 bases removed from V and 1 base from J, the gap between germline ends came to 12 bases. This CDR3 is CASSQVSFSGNTIYF. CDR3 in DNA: TGTGCCAGCAGTCAGGTGTCCTTTTCTGGAAACACCATATATTTT.

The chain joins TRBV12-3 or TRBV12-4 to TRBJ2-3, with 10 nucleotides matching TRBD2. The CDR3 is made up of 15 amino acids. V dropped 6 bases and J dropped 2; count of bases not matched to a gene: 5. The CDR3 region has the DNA TGTGCCAGCAGAAGCGGGAGGGGCGACACAGATACGCAGTATTTT. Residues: CASRSGRGDTDTQYF.